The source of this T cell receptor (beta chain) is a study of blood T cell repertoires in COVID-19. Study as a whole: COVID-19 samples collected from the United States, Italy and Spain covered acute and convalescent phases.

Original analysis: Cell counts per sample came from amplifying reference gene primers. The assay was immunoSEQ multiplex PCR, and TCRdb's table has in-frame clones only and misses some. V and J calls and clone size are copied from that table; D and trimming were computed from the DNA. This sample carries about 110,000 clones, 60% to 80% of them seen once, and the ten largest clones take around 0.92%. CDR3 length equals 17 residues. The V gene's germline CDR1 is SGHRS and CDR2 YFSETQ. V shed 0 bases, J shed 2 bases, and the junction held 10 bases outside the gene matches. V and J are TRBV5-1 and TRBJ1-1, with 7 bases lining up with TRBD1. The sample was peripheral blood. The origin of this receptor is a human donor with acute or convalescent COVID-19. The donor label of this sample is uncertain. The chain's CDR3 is CASSLGPRTGGNTEAFF. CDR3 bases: TGCGCCAGCAGCTTGGGGCCTCGGACAGGAGGAAACACTGAAGCTTTCTTT.